The clone carrying this T cell receptor (beta chain) was detected once. The antigen is not known. Sequencing used immunoSEQ version 4 in survey mode. Template was genomic DNA at 10 ng/uL, with up to roughly 1 ug used per sample. TCRdb keeps only in-frame clones here, not all; method: immunoSEQ multiplex PCR. Of thousands of clones listed, approximately 82% are singletons. An overlapping HIV-1 Gag peptide pool stimulated these cells at about 1 ug/peptide/mL. Responding CD4+ T cells were sorted by upregulation of both CD40 ligand and CD69. The sample belongs to a study of persistence of HIV-infected CD4 T cells. J gave up 2 bases and V 0 bases, and 9 bases lay outside the gene matches. CDR3 length equals 17 residues. Germline CDR1 GTSNPN, CDR2 SVGIG (reference sequence).

This sequence originates from an adult woman with HIV who was CMV-seropositive. The specimen comprised CD4+ T cells sorted from PBMCs after approximately 20-hour stimulation, sampled from a patient who received antiretroviral therapy. The V gene is TRBV30, the J gene TRBJ2-4, with 8 bases that match TRBD2. CDR3 coding DNA: TGTGCCTGGAGTGTAGGGCTGGCTAGCGGGCCCAAAAACATTCAGTACTTC. Translating it yields CAWSVGLASGPKNIQYF.